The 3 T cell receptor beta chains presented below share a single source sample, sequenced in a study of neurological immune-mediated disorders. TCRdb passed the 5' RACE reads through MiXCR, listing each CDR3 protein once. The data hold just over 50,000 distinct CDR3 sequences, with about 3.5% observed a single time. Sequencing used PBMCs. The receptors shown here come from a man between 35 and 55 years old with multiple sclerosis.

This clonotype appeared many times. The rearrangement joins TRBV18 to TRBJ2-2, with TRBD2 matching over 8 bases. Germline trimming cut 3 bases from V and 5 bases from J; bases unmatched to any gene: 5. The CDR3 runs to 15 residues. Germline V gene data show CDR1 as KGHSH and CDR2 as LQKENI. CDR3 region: CASSPTSGRTGELFF. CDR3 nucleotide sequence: TGTGCCAGCTCACCTACTAGCGGACGGACCGGGGAGCTGTTTTTT.

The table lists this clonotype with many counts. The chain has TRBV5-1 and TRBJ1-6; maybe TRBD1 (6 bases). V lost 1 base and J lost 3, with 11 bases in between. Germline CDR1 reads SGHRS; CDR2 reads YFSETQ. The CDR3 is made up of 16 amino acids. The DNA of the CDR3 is TGCGCCAGCAGCTTGACGGGACAAGACTATAATTCACCCCTCCACTTT. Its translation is CASSLTGQDYNSPLHF.

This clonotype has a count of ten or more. The chain's CDR3 is CASSVDSNSPLHF. The CDR3 DNA reads as TGTGCCAGCAGCGTAGACAGTAATTCACCCCTCCACTTT. The chain recombines TRBV9 with TRBJ1-6; D remains ambiguous. The CDR3 consists of 13 residues. Germline CDR1 is SGDLS and CDR2 is YYNGEE. Trimming cost V 0 bases and J 6 bases, with 4 bases left between them.